This TCR beta chain was retrieved from a study of blood T cell repertoires in COVID-19. Turning to the study itself: T cells, B-cell-depleted T cells, or PBMCs provided the cDNA or gDNA that served as material.

The cohort comprised adults aged about 18 to 100 years residing in approximately 25 US areas. Germline CDR1 SNHLY, CDR2 FYNNEI. The CDR3 length is 15 residues. V was pared by 3 bases and J by 2 bases, with 4 bases of the junction left unmatched. In the authors' methods: Cell counts per sample came from amplifying reference gene primers. Assay: immunoSEQ multiplex PCR; the TCRdb copy retains only in-frame clones and omits some. V and J calls and clone size come straight from that table; D and trimming were deduced from the DNA. Among about 310,000 clones listed, just under 90% were seen once. The clonotype was recovered from a woman in her 30s who had recovered from COVID-19. V and J are TRBV2 and TRBJ1-1; 9 bases agree with TRBD1. Sequencing input: PBMCs or T cells enriched from blood (not recorded which). The CDR3 sequence: CASSEGDRENTEAFF. In nucleotides, the CDR3 is TGTGCCAGCAGTGAGGGGGACAGGGAAAACACTGAAGCTTTCTTT.